This entry lists 12 T cell receptor beta chains sequenced from one sample in a study of T cells in Graves' hyperthyroidism and ophthalmopathy (dated by TCRdb to between 2019 and 2020). Library method: multiplex PCR. The instrument was an Illumina HiSeq 2000. Amplification of TCR beta CDR3 regions was carried out from RNA transcripts. A first-round RT-PCR of the TCR CDR3 used the HTBI primer set with the Qiagen OneStep RT-PCR kit. TCRdb reprocessed the public reads (quality trimming at Q25 with fastp, clone calling with MiXCR) and kept in-frame beta chains. Each CDR3 protein gets just one entry, which takes the most common genes and DNA from the rows behind it. Counted in this sample were about half a million distinct CDR3 sequences; 20% of them appeared once. The ten largest clones capture approximately 48% of the sample. The sample was blood. The receptors were gathered from a man aged 40-49 years with Graves' ophthalmopathy.

This clonotype has only a few counts. V usage is TRBV29-1 and J usage is TRBJ1-4; tentatively, D is TRBD1 (5 bases). This CDR3 is 13 amino acids long. Trimming pared 5 bases from V and 5 bases from J, leaving 12 bases between. Germline values: CDR1 SQVTM, CDR2 ANQGSEA. The CDR3 DNA reads as TGCAGCGTTCTCCCAGGGATAAATGAAAAACTGTTTTTT. Translation gives CSVLPGINEKLFF.

The chain recombines TRBV19 with TRBJ1-1; unclear D gene. The V end was cut by 0 bases, the J end by 5 bases, with 19 bases between. Germline V gene sequence: CDR1 LNHDA, CDR2 SQIVND (reference sequence). The CDR3 is made up of 17 amino acids. This CDR3 is CASSIDPLALGVTEAFF. DNA of the CDR3: TGTGCCAGTAGTATAGATCCCCTTGCTCTCGGAGTAACTGAAGCTTTCTTT.

The CDR3 sequence: CASSVVREAGELFF. The CDR3 bases are TGTGCCAGCAGCGTAGTCAGGGAAGCCGGGGAGCTGTTTTTT. The chain joins TRBV12-3 or TRBV12-4 to TRBJ2-2, with D possibly TRBD1 on 5 matching bases. V lost 6 bases and J 6 bases, leaving 14 bases between the germline ends. This CDR3 has 14 residues.

This clonotype was seen at least ten times. This chain uses TRBV28 with TRBJ1-2, with TRBD1 identical over 7 bases. CDR3 length: 13 amino acids. The germline V gene has CDR1 MDHEN and CDR2 SYDVKM. Trimming at V came to 3 bases and at J to 8 bases, leaving 6 bases not matched to a gene. The CDR3, as DNA: TGTGCCAGCAGTTTTGGACAGGCGCGGGGCTACACCTTC. Its translation: CASSFGQARGYTF.

This clonotype was observed a few times. V and J are TRBV7-8 and TRBJ2-5, with TRBD2 identical over 12 bases. Germline V gives CDR1 SGHVS, CDR2 FQNEAQ. The CDR3 is made up of 15 amino acids. J lost 5 bases, V lost 5 bases, and 6 bases had no gene match. The CDR3 reads CASSPVTSGRETQYF. The CDR3 region has the DNA TGTGCCAGCAGCCCCGTCACTAGCGGGAGGGAGACCCAGTACTTC.

This clonotype was observed a few times. The chain recombines TRBV6-2 or TRBV6-3 with TRBJ1-5; tentative D call: TRBD1 (5 bases). The germline V gene has CDR1 MNHEY and CDR2 SVGEGT. V dropped 2 bases and J dropped 4 bases, with 12 bases sitting between them. This CDR3 region has 15 residues. The CDR3 nucleotides are TGTGCCAGCAGTTACGTCTTGGGGGGGAATCAGCCCCAGCATTTT. Its protein is CASSYVLGGNQPQHF.

This clonotype occurred many times. The chain recombines TRBV18 with TRBJ2-7, with TRBD2 identical over 13 bases. CDR1 is KGHSH and CDR2 is LQKENI in the germline V gene. The CDR3 has 16 amino acids. The trim removed 3 bases at V and 3 bases at J, leaving 5 bases unmatched. CDR3 residues: CASSPGLAGEGYEQYF. CDR3 DNA sequence: TGTGCCAGCTCACCCGGACTAGCGGGAGAGGGCTACGAGCAGTACTTC.

This clonotype has just a few counts. The V and J genes are TRBV30 and TRBJ1-3; 8 bases map to TRBD1. The CDR3 is 16 amino acids. V lost 2 bases and J lost 4; bases outside the gene matches: 10. CDR1 is GTSNPN and CDR2 is SVGIG in the germline V gene (reference sequence). The CDR3 DNA reads TGTGCCTGGAGTCCCGACAGGGGCCTGGAGGGAAACACCATATATTTT. The encoded protein is CAWSPDRGLEGNTIYF.

This clonotype showed up many times. This sequence joins TRBV28 and TRBJ2-1; perhaps TRBD2 as D (6 bases). Trimming removed 3 bases at V and 2 bases at J, with 20 bases between. This CDR3 contains 18 residues. CDR1 is MDHEN and CDR2 is SYDVKM in the germline V gene. CDR3 in amino acids: CASSFFVGGTRTYNEQFF. The CDR3 nucleotides are TGTGCCAGCAGTTTTTTCGTGGGCGGGACGAGGACCTACAATGAGCAGTTCTTC.

This clonotype has more than one count but fewer than ten. The V gene is TRBV6-1, the J gene TRBJ1-6; TRBD1 matches at 9 bases. The V gene's germline CDR1 is MNHNS and CDR2 SASEGT. The CDR3 extends over 16 amino acids. Trimming took 7 bases from V and 6 from J; bases not matched to a gene: 10. In nucleotides, the CDR3 is TGTGCCAGCAAAACTAAGTGGACAGGGGCTAATTCACCCCTCCACTTT. Its protein product is CASKTKWTGANSPLHF.

This chain connects TRBV6-1 to TRBJ2-4; TRBD1 agrees at 8 bases. The V gene end was trimmed by 7 bases and the J gene end by 2 bases; junction bases not matched to a gene: 7. Looked up from germline, CDR1 is MNHNS and CDR2 is SASEGT. The CDR3 consists of 15 residues. The CDR3 is CASKAGGGSKNIQYF. The CDR3 DNA follows: TGTGCCAGCAAGGCAGGGGGCGGGTCCAAAAACATTCAGTACTTC.

This clonotype has only a few counts. The genes are TRBV7-2 and TRBJ2-7; 7 bases agree with TRBD1. CDR3 size: 16 residues. Germline V gene data show CDR1 as SGHTA and CDR2 as FQGNSA. After removal of 4 bases from V and 4 bases from J, the junction contained 13 bases not matched to a gene. This CDR3 reads CASSYGQAILNYEQYF. CDR3 bases: TGTGCCAGCAGCTATGGACAGGCCATTTTAAATTACGAGCAGTACTTC.